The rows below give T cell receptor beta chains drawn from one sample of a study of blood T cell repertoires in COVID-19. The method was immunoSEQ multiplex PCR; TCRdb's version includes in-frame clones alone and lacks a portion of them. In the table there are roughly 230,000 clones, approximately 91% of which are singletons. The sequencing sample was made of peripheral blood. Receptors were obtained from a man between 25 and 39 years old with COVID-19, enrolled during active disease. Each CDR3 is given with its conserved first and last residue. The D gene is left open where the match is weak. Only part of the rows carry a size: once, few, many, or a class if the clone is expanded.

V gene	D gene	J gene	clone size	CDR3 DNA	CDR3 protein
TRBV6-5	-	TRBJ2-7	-	TGTGCCAGCAGTTTCACGGAGGGGCCCCTCTACGAGCAGTACTTC	CASSFTEGPLYEQYF
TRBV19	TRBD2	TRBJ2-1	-	TGTGCCAGTAGTTTTAGGCGGGGGAATTACAATGAGCAGTTCTTC	CASSFRRGNYNEQFF
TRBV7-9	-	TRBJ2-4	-	TGTGCCAGCAGCTCAGGGACTGCCAAAAACATTCAGTACTTC	CASSSGTAKNIQYF
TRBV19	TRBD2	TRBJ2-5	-	TGTGCCAGCGCGGGGGTCCAAGAGACCCAGTACTTC	CASAGVQETQYF
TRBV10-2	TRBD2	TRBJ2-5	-	TGCGCCAGCAGTGAAGGACTAGCGGGGGACCAAGAGACCCAGTACTTC	CASSEGLAGDQETQYF
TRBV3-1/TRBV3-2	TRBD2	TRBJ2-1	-	TGTGCCAGCAGCCCCTGGACTAGCGGGGGGCTAGGCAATGAGCAGTTCTTC	CASSPWTSGGLGNEQFF
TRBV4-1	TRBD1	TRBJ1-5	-	TGCGCCAGCAGCCGCCAGACAGGGGATCAGCCCCAGCATTTT	CASSRQTGDQPQHF
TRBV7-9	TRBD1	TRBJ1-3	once	TGTGCCAGCAACCCGGACAGGCAGAGCTCTGGAAACACCATATATTTT	CASNPDRQSSGNTIYF
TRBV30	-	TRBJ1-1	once	TGTGCCTGGAGCCTTCTGACAGATATGAACACTGAAGCTTTCTTT	CAWSLLTDMNTEAFF
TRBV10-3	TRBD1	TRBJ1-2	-	TGTGCCATCAGGGGGGACAGTTCCCTCTCTAACTATGGCTACACCTTC	CAIRGDSSLSNYGYTF
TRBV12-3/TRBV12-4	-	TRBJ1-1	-	TGTGCCAGCAACAGGCCGGAGAACACTGAAGCTTTCTTT	CASNRPENTEAFF
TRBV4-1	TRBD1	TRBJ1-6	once	TGCGCCAGCAGCCAAGCCCGGGACAGGGTCCTTTACGGTTCACCCCTCCACTTT	CASSQARDRVLYGSPLHF
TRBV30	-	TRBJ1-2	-	TGTGCCTGGAGTGTAAGACTGGGGGCGCGGGCGAACTATGGCTACACCTTC	CAWSVRLGARANYGYTF
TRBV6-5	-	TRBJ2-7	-	TGTGCCAGTAACCGGGACTGGGGGTACGAGCAGTACTTC	CASNRDWGYEQYF
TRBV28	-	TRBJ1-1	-	TGTGCCAGCACGTCCAGGGGCGCCCAGAACACTGAAGCTTTCTTT	CASTSRGAQNTEAFF
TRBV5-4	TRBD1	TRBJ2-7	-	TGTGCCAGCAGCAGTCCGGGACAGGGAGCCTACGAGCAGTACTTC	CASSSPGQGAYEQYF
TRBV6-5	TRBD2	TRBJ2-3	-	TGTGCCAGCAAGGTAGCGGGGGTCCCAGATACGCAGTATTTT	CASKVAGVPDTQYF
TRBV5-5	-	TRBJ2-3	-	TGTGCCAGCAGCTTCCCAGGGGCTTTCACAGATACGCAGTATTTT	CASSFPGAFTDTQYF
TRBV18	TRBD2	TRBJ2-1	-	TGTGCCAGCTCACCCTTACTAGCGGGGGGCCACAATGAGCAGTTCTTC	CASSPLLAGGHNEQFF
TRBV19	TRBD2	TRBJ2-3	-	TGTGCCAGTAGGCTTGGACTAGCGGGGGCCTCTAGCACAGATACGCAGTATTTT	CASRLGLAGASSTDTQYF
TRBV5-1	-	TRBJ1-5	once	TGCGCCAGCAGCTTGGACCCTCGGGGTGGCAATCAGCCCCAGCATTTT	CASSLDPRGGNQPQHF
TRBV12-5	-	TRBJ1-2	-	TGTGCTAGTGGTTTGGGGGCAGGTTCCTATGGCTACACCTTC	CASGLGAGSYGYTF